The sequence of this TCR beta chain was determined in a study of T cell changes during pregnancy in multiple sclerosis. TCRdb's table, derived via immunoSEQ multiplex PCR, lists solely in-frame clones and lacks some. This table has over 90,000 clones, roughly 90% appearing once. Deletions cut 0 bases from V and 0 bases from J, with 12 bases between. The germline V gene encodes CDR1 LNHNV and CDR2 YYDKDF (reference sequence). There are 17 residues in the CDR3. The chain has TRBV15 and TRBJ1-3; the D is unclear. Sequenced material: peripheral blood, taken before pregnancy. The receptor was derived from a female donor with multiple sclerosis, enrolled in a pregnancy study. CDR3 nucleotides: TGTGCCACCAGCAGAGAAGGTTCCCCAGGCTCTGGAAACACCATATATTTT. This sequence encodes CATSREGSPGSGNTIYF. The entire variable domain, with the rest obtained from reference TRBV15 and TRBJ1-3, is as follows: DAMVIQNPRYQVTQFGKPVTLSCSQTLNHNVMYWYQQKSSQAPKLLFHYYDKDFNNEADTPDNFQSRRPNTSFCFLDIRSPGLGDTAMYLCATSREGSPGSGNTIYFGEGSWLTVV.